The TCR beta chain under discussion was sequenced for a study of vaccination and CD4 T cells after COVID-19. Broader study findings: Convalescent patients' vaccine-specific clones were spike mono-reactive in 304 of 307 cases.

The Oncomine TCR Beta short-read assay generated sequence data from the DNA of cultured CD4+ T cells. TCRdb reprocessed the PCR reads via MiXCR and lists one record per CDR3 protein. The sample consists of about 15,000 distinct CDR3 sequences, around 70% of them appearing once. In its sample, this clonotype was seen a few times. The target antigen is unknown. The treatment here: roughly 11-day PBMC culture with coronavirus spike peptide pools or control peptides (ViraFEST assay). IL-2 at roughly 9.7 IU/ml and peptide pools at around 10 ug/ml were added to PBMCs cultured at a few million per well. The CDR3 extends over 15 amino acids. V gave up 9 bases and J gave up 3 bases, with 20 bases separating them. Germline V gene data show CDR1 as MNHEY and CDR2 as SMNVEV (reference sequence).

The chain combines TRBV27 with TRBJ1-1; tentative D call: TRBD1 (5 bases). The sequence derives from a human donor who had recovered from COVID-19. The sample consisted of CD4+ T cells from blood, cultured in vitro. The CDR3 DNA sequence: TGTGCCAGTCAAGCCGGGACCGGGGGTGACACTGAAGCTTTCTTT. Encoded protein: CASQAGTGGDTEAFF.